Listed below are T cell receptor beta chains from one sample, sequenced in a study of technical replicates of blood from several donors. TCRdb's table, derived via immunoSEQ multiplex PCR, lists solely in-frame clones and lacks some. The repertoire holds about 82,000 clones, around 94% seen once, with around 0.4% in the top ten. Material: T cells isolated from PBMCs. Receptors originate from a human donor in good health. Both conserved end residues are part of each CDR3. A D gene is named only where the DNA matches it firmly. Size values are once, few and many counts, or a class for expanded clones, and some rows have none.

size	V	J	D	DNA	CDR3
NA	TRBV5-4	TRBJ1-4	NA	TGTGCCAGCAGCTCGGAGGTACCCGGCGAAAAACTGTTTTTT	CASSSEVPGEKLFF
NA	TRBV19	TRBJ1-2	NA	TGTGCCAGTATAGGGGGAGCCTATGGCTACACCTTC	CASIGGAYGYTF
NA	TRBV10-1	TRBJ2-5	TRBD2	TGCGCCAGCAGTGAGAAGAAGGCTAGCGGGAGCGGGGAGACCCAGTACTTC	CASSEKKASGSGETQYF
NA	TRBV7-8	TRBJ2-5	TRBD1	TGTGCCAGCAGCACACCGGACAGGGGGTGGGAGACCCAGTACTTC	CASSTPDRGWETQYF
NA	TRBV28	TRBJ1-5	TRBD1	TGTGCCAGCAGTCCCCGGACAGGGATGGGCCAGCCCCAGCATTTT	CASSPRTGMGQPQHF
once	TRBV14	TRBJ1-1	NA	TGTGCCAGCAGCCAACTTACAGAGCAGGCCGGAACTGAAGCTTTCTTT	CASSQLTEQAGTEAFF
NA	TRBV6-5	TRBJ2-3	NA	TGTGCCAGCAATCGGGGTGAAGCCCCCACAGATACGCAGTATTTT	CASNRGEAPTDTQYF
NA	TRBV7-3	TRBJ2-1	NA	TGTGCCAGCAGCCCTACGCCAGGGCTATACAATGAGCAGTTCTTC	CASSPTPGLYNEQFF
once	TRBV29-1	TRBJ1-1	NA	TGCAGCGTTGGACAGGCCTTGAACACTGAAGCTTTCTTT	CSVGQALNTEAFF
NA	TRBV28	TRBJ2-7	TRBD2	TGTGCCAGCAGCCTGCCGGTCGAAGGCGGGAGTAGTTCCTACGAGCAGTACTTC	CASSLPVEGGSSSYEQYF
NA	TRBV2	TRBJ2-7	NA	TGTGCCAGCCTACTCTTCGAGCAGTACTTC	CASLLFEQYF
NA	TRBV10-1	TRBJ2-1	TRBD1	TGCGCCAGCAGCTATGAAAAAGACAGGGGGCTAGGTGAGCAGTTCTTC	CASSYEKDRGLGEQFF
NA	TRBV5-1	TRBJ1-1	NA	TGCGCCAGCAGCTTGAGCCTGAAGAACACTGAAGCTTTCTTT	CASSLSLKNTEAFF
NA	TRBV29-1	TRBJ2-2	NA	TGCAGCGTTGGGGGGAGAGGGGGGGAGAGCACCGGGGAGCTGTTTTTT	CSVGGRGGESTGELFF
NA	TRBV18	TRBJ1-5	NA	TGTGCCAGCTCACCTATCCAGGGGAATCAGCCCCAGCATTTT	CASSPIQGNQPQHF
once	TRBV9	TRBJ2-7	TRBD1	TGTGCCAGCAGCGTCCGGGACAGACCCTACGAGCAGTACTTC	CASSVRDRPYEQYF
NA	TRBV6-5	TRBJ2-1	TRBD2	TGTGCCAGCAGTTACTCGGCGGGAGGGACCTACAATGAGCAGTTCTTC	CASSYSAGGTYNEQFF
NA	TRBV18	TRBJ2-7	TRBD1	TGTGCCAGCTCACCCGGACAGGTTTACGAGCAGTACTTC	CASSPGQVYEQYF
NA	TRBV25-1	TRBJ1-4	NA	TGTGCCAGCAGTGGAGGAGAAAAACTGTTTTTT	CASSGGEKLFF
NA	TRBV15	TRBJ1-2	NA	TGTGCCACCAGCGGAACAGGGCACGGCTACACCTTC	CATSGTGHGYTF
NA	TRBV6-5	TRBJ2-5	NA	TGTGCCAGCAAGGGCCTTGGGGGGGAGACCCAGTACTTC	CASKGLGGETQYF
NA	TRBV25-1	TRBJ2-7	TRBD1	TGTGCCAGCCAATATACGCGTGGACAGGGCTACGAGCAGTACTTC	CASQYTRGQGYEQYF
NA	TRBV7-9	TRBJ1-2	TRBD1	TGTGCCAGCAGCTTTACCGCAGGGGGCCATGGCTACACCTTC	CASSFTAGGHGYTF
NA	TRBV28	TRBJ2-7	NA	TGTGCCAGCAGTCTTAACGAGCAGTACTTC	CASSLNEQYF
NA	TRBV7-6	TRBJ2-3	NA	TGTGCCAGCAGCTATCACTGGGCCACAGATACGCAGTATTTT	CASSYHWATDTQYF
NA	TRBV28	TRBJ1-5	TRBD1	TGTGCCAGCAGACGTCAGGGGGCGGGTAATAATCAGCCCCAGCATTTT	CASRRQGAGNNQPQHF
NA	TRBV9	TRBJ1-3	TRBD1	TGTGCCAGCAGCGCCTCGACAGGGCCTGGAAACACCATATATTTT	CASSASTGPGNTIYF
few	TRBV25-1	TRBJ1-1	NA	TGTGCCAGCACTGTCAACACTGAAGCTTTCTTT	CASTVNTEAFF
NA	TRBV5-8	TRBJ2-2	TRBD2	TGTGCCAGCAGCTTGGTTCTAGCGGGAGATCACACCGGGGAGCTGTTTTTT	CASSLVLAGDHTGELFF
NA	TRBV5-5	TRBJ1-4	NA	TGTGCCAGCAGCTTCAAGTGGCAAACTAATGAAAAACTGTTTTTT	CASSFKWQTNEKLFF
NA	TRBV7-6	TRBJ2-7	TRBD1	TGTGCCAGCAGCGATCGACAGGGGGCCTACGAGCAGTACTTC	CASSDRQGAYEQYF
NA	TRBV2	TRBJ2-5	NA	TGTGCCAGCAGTGACAGGGGCTCACCGGAGACCCAGTACTTC	CASSDRGSPETQYF
NA	TRBV5-1	TRBJ1-1	NA	TGCGCCAGCACCGCACTCACAGGGAGGAACACTGAAGCTTTCTTT	CASTALTGRNTEAFF
NA	TRBV9	TRBJ2-7	NA	TGTGCCAGCAGCGTAGGGGCAGGCTCCTACGAGCAGTACTTC	CASSVGAGSYEQYF
NA	TRBV4-3	TRBJ2-1	TRBD2	TGCGCCAGCAGCCAAGATCGTTCGGGTAGCGGGAATTTTGATGAGCAGTTCTTC	CASSQDRSGSGNFDEQFF
NA	TRBV5-4	TRBJ2-7	TRBD2	TGTGCCAGCAGCTTGAGCGGGAGTGACCCCTACGAGCAGTACTTC	CASSLSGSDPYEQYF
NA	TRBV7-2	TRBJ2-3	NA	TGTGCCAGCAGCTTTCGGGGGAACCCTAGCACAGATACGCAGTATTTT	CASSFRGNPSTDTQYF
once	TRBV19	TRBJ2-1	NA	TGTGCCAGTTCGGCGGAGAGCTCCTACAATGAGCAGTTCTTC	CASSAESSYNEQFF
NA	TRBV6-4	TRBJ2-3	NA	TGTGCCAGCAGTCAGACAGCTAGCACAGATACGCAGTATTTT	CASSQTASTDTQYF
few	TRBV7-9	TRBJ1-5	TRBD1	TGTGCCAGCACCCCAGGACAGGATCAGCCCCAGCATTTT	CASTPGQDQPQHF
NA	TRBV28	TRBJ2-7	NA	TGTGCCAGCAGTATCCTTGGGCTTAAGTCCTACGAGCAGTACTTC	CASSILGLKSYEQYF
NA	TRBV29-1	TRBJ2-2	NA	TGCAGCGTCCCCCGTCCTTCTGGGGAGCTGTTTTTT	CSVPRPSGELFF
NA	TRBV28	TRBJ1-5	TRBD1	TGTGCCATCCTCCGGGACAGGAACAATCAGCCCCAGCATTTT	CAILRDRNNQPQHF